This T cell receptor beta chain was profiled in a study of cytomegalovirus exposure and HLA in healthy donors. About the research overall: Tens of millions of unique TCR sequences came from HLA-typed donors in an early release. Overall study results and limits: Several of the most significant clusters appeared linked to common viral pathogens, based on a later analysis. A missense DCLRE1C variant was associated with V- and J-gene trimming of TCR beta chains in a later analysis, and an independent cohort replicated the association.

Use of 60 Vbeta and 13 Jbeta primers characterized the PCR. Only in-frame clones appear in the TCRdb table, and some are missing; sequencing was by immunoSEQ multiplex PCR. The table has around 150,000 clones, around 76% seen once. A note on this clone: The antigen remains unidentified.

Sequencing was done on a sample of PBMCs. The clonotype originates from a man in his sixties in good health and CMV-seronegative.

Here the CDR3 DNA reads TGTGCCAGCAGGGCGACAGGGGGGCAAAGATATGGCTACACCTTC. It specifies CASRATGGQRYGYTF. This rearrangement joins TRBV7-9 to TRBJ1-2; 9 positions agree with TRBD1. CDR3 length: 15 residues. J gave up 5 bases and V 6 bases, and 10 bases lay outside the gene matches. CDR1 is SEHNR, CDR2 FQNEAQ, per germline (reference sequence).